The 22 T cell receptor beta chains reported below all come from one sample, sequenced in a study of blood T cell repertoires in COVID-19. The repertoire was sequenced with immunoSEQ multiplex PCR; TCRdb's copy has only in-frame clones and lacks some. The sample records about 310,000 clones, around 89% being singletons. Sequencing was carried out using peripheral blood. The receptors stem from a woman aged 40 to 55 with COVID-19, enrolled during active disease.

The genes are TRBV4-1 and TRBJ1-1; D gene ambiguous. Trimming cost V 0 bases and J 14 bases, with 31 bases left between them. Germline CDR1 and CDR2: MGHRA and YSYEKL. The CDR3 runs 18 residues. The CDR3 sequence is CASSQENPLGSLWSRVFF. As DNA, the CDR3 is TGCGCCAGCAGCCAAGAGAATCCATTGGGGAGCCTGTGGTCGAGGGTCTTCTTT.

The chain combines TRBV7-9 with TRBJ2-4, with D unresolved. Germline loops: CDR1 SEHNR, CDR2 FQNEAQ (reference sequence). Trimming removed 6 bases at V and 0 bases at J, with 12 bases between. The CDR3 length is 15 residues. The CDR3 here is CASSRTDLAKNIQYF. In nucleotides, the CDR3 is TGTGCCAGCAGTCGAACAGACCTAGCCAAAAACATTCAGTACTTC.

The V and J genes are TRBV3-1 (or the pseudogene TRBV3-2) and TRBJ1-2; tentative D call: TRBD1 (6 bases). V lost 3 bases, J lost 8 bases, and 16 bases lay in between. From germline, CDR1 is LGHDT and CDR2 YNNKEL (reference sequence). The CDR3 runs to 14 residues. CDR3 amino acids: CASSQSQGSVGYTF. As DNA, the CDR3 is TGTGCCAGCAGCCAGTCACAGGGAAGTGTCGGCTACACCTTC.

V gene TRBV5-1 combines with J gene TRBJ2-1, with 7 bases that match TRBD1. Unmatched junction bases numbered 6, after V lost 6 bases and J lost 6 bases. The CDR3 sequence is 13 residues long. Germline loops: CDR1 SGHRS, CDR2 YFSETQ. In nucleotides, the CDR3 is TGCGCCAGCACGACAACAGGGGTCAATGAGCAGTTCTTC. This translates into CASTTTGVNEQFF.

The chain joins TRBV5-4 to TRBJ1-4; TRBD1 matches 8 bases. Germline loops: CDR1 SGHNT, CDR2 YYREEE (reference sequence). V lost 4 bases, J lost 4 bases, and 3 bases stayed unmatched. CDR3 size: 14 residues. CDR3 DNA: TGTGCCAGCAGCCAGGGGGCACGTAATGAAAAACTGTTTTTT. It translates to CASSQGARNEKLFF.

For the CDR3, the DNA is TGTGCCAGCAGCTTAGACGCCGTTACTAGCACAGATACGCAGTATTTT. Translating gives CASSLDAVTSTDTQYF. The chain joins TRBV7-2 to TRBJ2-3; D unresolved. The CDR3 consists of 16 residues. The germline V and J ends were trimmed by 1 base and 0 bases, with 11 bases remaining between them. CDR1 and CDR2 (germline): SGHTA, FQGNSA.

The CDR3 DNA reads as TGTGCCAGTAGTATACAGGGCGCCACCGGGGAGCTGTTTTTT. Protein: CASSIQGATGELFF. The J gene is TRBJ2-2, the V gene TRBV19; TRBD1 is a possible D gene (5 bases). The CDR3 is 14 residues long. The germline V gene has CDR1 LNHDA and CDR2 SQIVND (reference sequence). V lost 2 bases and J lost 4, with 8 bases in between.

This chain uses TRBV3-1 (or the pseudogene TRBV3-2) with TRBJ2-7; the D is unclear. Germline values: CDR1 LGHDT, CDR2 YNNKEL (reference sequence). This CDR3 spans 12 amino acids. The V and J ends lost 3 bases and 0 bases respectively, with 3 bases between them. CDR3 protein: CASSHSSYEQYF. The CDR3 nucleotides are TGTGCCAGCAGCCACAGCTCCTACGAGCAGTACTTC.

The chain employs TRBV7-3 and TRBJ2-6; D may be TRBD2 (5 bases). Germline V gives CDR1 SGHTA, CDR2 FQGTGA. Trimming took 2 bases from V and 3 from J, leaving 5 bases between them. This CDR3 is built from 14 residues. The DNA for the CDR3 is TGTGCCAGCAGCTTAGGGAGTGGGGCCAACGTCCTGACTTTC. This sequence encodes CASSLGSGANVLTF.

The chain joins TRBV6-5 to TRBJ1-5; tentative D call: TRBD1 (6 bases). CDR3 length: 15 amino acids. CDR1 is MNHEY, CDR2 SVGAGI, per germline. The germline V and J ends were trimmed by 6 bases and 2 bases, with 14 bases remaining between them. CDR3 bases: TGTGCCAGCAGGTCCGGACAGTGGGGCAATCAGCCCCAGCATTTT. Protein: CASRSGQWGNQPQHF.

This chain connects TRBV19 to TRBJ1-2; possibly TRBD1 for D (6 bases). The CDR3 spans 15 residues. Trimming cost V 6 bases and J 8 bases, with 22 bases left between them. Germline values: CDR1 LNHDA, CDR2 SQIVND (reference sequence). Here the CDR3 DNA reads TGTGCCAGTAGCCCCAGAGACAGGCTGCCTGGAGGCTACACCTTC. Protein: CASSPRDRLPGGYTF.

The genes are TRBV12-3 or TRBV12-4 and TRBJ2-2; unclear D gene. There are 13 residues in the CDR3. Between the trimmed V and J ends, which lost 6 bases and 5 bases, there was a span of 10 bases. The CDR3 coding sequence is TGTGCCAGCAGATCGAGAGAGACCGGGGAGCTGTTTTTT. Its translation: CASRSRETGELFF.

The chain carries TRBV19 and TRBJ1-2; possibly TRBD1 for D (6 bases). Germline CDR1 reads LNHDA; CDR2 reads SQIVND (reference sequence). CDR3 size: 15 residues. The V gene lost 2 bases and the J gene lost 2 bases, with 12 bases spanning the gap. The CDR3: CASSITGIQNYGYTF. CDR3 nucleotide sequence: TGTGCCAGTAGTATAACAGGGATCCAAAACTATGGCTACACCTTC.

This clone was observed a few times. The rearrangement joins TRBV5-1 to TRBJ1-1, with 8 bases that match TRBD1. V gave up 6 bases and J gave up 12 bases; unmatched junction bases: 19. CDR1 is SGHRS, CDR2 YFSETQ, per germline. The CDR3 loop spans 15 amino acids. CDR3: CASNVQGAGHLNSFF. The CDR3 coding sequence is TGCGCCAGCAACGTGCAGGGGGCGGGACACCTTAATTCTTTCTTT.

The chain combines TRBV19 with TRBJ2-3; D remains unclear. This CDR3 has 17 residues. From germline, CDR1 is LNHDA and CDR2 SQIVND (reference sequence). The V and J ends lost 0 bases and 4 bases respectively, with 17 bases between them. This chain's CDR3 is CASSIDRGARGADTQYF. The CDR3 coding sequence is TGTGCCAGTAGTATAGATCGAGGAGCCCGAGGCGCAGATACGCAGTATTTT.

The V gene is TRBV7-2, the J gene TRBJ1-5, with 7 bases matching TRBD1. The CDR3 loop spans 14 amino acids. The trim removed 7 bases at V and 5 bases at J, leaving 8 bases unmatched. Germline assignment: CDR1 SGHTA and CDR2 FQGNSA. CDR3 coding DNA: TGTGCCAGCACTTTAGACAGGGCCTATCAGCCCCAGCATTTT. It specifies CASTLDRAYQPQHF.

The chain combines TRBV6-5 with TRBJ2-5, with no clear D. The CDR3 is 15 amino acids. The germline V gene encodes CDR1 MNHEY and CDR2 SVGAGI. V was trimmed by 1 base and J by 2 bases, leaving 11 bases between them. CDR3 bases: TGTGCCAGCAGTTACTTACGGAACAGTCAAGAGACCCAGTACTTC. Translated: CASSYLRNSQETQYF.

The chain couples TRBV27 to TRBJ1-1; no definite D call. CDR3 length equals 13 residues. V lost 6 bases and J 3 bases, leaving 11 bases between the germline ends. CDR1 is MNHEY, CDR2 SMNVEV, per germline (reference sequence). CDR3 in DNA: TGTGCCAGCAGCCTCGACACGGACACTGAAGCTTTCTTT. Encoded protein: CASSLDTDTEAFF.

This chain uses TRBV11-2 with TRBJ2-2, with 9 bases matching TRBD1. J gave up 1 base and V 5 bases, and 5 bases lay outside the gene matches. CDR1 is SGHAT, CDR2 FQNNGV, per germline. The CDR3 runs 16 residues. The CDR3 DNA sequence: TGTGCCAGCAGCGGCCCGGGACAGGGGAACACCGGGGAGCTGTTTTTT. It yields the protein CASSGPGQGNTGELFF.

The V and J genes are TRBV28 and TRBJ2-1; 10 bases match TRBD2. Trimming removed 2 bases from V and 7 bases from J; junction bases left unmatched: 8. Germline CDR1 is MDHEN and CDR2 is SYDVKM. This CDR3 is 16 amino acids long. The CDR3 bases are TGTGCCAGCAGTTTAAGGTTAGGTAGCGGGGGGAATGAGCAGTTCTTC. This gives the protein CASSLRLGSGGNEQFF.

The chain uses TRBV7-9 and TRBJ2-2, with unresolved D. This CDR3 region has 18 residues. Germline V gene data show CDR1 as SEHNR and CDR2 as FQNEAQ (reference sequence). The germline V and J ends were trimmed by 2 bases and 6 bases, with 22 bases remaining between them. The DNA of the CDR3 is TGTGCCAGCAGCTTACCCGGAACCGGGTCTTCTCGTCCCGGGGAGCTGTTTTTT. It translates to CASSLPGTGSSRPGELFF.

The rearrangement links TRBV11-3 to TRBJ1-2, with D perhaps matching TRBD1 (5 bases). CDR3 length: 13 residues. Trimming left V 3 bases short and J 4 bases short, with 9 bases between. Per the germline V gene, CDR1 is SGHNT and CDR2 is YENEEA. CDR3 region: CASSLRGGYGYTF. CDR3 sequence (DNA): TGTGCCAGCAGCTTGAGGGGAGGCTATGGCTACACCTTC.